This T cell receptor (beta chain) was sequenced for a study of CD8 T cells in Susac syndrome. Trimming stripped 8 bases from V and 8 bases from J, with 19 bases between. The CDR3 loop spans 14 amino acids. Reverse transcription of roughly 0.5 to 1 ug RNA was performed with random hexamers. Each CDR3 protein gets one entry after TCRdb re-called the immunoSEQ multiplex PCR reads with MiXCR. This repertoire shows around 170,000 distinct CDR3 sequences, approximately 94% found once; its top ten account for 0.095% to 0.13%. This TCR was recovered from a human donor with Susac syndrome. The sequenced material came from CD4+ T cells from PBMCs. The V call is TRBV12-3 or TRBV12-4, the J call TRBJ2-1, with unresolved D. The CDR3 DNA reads TGTGCCAGCGCCTCCGATTGGGGTTTCGATGAGCAGTTCTTC. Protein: CASASDWGFDEQFF.